This passage covers 2 T cell receptor beta chains from one sample sequenced in a study of T cell changes during pregnancy in multiple sclerosis. Here immunoSEQ multiplex PCR was the method, and the copy in TCRdb shows in-frame clones only, minus some. The table lists fewer than 40,000 clones, 90% of them singletons. Sequencing was performed on CD8+ T cells from peripheral blood mononuclear cells, taken in the first trimester of pregnancy. These TCRs come from a female donor with multiple sclerosis, enrolled in a pregnancy study.

This clone was seen at least ten times. The V and J genes are TRBV5-1 and TRBJ2-7; possible D gene TRBD1, 6 bases. This CDR3 is built from 14 residues. The germline gives CDR1 SGHRS, CDR2 YFSETQ. The germline V and J ends were trimmed by 4 bases and 2 bases, with 13 bases remaining between them. In DNA, the CDR3 is TGCGCCAGCAGCACCCGGGACATCCCCTACGAGCAGTACTTC. Translation gives CASSTRDIPYEQYF.

This chain uses TRBV19 with TRBJ2-7; 9 positions agree with TRBD1. The length of the CDR3 is 15 residues. V gave up 6 bases and J gave up 3 bases; unmatched junction bases: 9. The germline CDR1 and CDR2 sequences are LNHDA and SQIVND (reference sequence). The CDR3 region is CASRTTGTGIYEQYF. As DNA, the CDR3 is TGTGCCAGTAGGACAACCGGGACAGGGATCTACGAGCAGTACTTC. The full variable domain, with the rest looked up from reference TRBV19 and TRBJ2-7, is DGGITQSPKYLFRKEGQNVTLSCEQNLNHDAMYWYRQDPGQGLRLIYYSQIVNDFQKGDIAEGYSVSREKKESFPLTVTSAQKNPTAFYLCASRTTGTGIYEQYFGPGTRLTVT.